The next 20 T cell receptor beta chains were all read from a single sample in a study of blood T cell repertoires in COVID-19 (dated by TCRdb to the early 2020s). To prepare the library, the immunoSEQ multiplex PCR assay was applied. TCRdb mirrors the immuneACCESS table, restricted to in-frame sequences. Some clones are absent from its copies; in checked studies, under half trace to an unresolved V gene, and the reason for the others is unknown. In all, the sample holds about 290,000 clones, and around 85% of those were seen once. In total, the top ten clones hold around 4.5% of the sample. Sequencing was performed on peripheral blood. These receptors originate from a woman between 45 and 65 years old with active or convalescent COVID-19.

The chain uses TRBV19 and TRBJ1-1, with 7 bases aligning to TRBD1. The CDR3 runs 14 residues. The germline CDR1 and CDR2 sequences are LNHDA and SQIVND (reference sequence). J lost 5 bases, V lost 9 bases, and 12 bases had no gene match. CDR3 sequence (DNA): TGTGCCAGCAAGGCCGGGACAGTTGTAACTGAAGCTTTCTTT. Protein: CASKAGTVVTEAFF.

The chain couples TRBV5-4 to TRBJ2-7; 10 nucleotides line up with TRBD2. CDR1 is SGHNT and CDR2 is YYREEE in the germline V gene (reference sequence). This CDR3 comprises 14 residues. J gave up 5 bases and V 6 bases, and 8 bases lay outside the gene matches. This CDR3 is CASTVAGGKDEQYF. The CDR3 nucleotides are TGTGCCAGCACCGTAGCGGGAGGAAAAGACGAGCAGTACTTC.

This sequence joins TRBV19 and TRBJ2-3; the D is unclear. This CDR3 spans 15 amino acids. Trimming left V 0 bases short and J 0 bases short, with 7 bases between. CDR1 is LNHDA, CDR2 SQIVND, per germline (reference sequence). As DNA, the CDR3 is TGTGCCAGTAGTATAGAAGGAGCCAGCACAGATACGCAGTATTTT. Its translation is CASSIEGASTDTQYF. Full variable domain (remainder filled in from reference TRBV19 and TRBJ2-3): DGGITQSPKYLFRKEGQNVTLSCEQNLNHDAMYWYRQDPGQGLRLIYYSQIVNDFQKGDIAEGYSVSREKKESFPLTVTSAQKNPTAFYLCASSIEGASTDTQYFGPGTRLTVL.

V is TRBV6-5 and J is TRBJ2-1; weak D call: TRBD1 (5 bases). The germline V gene has CDR1 MNHEY and CDR2 SVGAGI. The V end was cut by 6 bases, the J end by 5 bases, with 17 bases between. The CDR3 runs 15 residues. The CDR3 is CASSWETGTHNEQFF. The CDR3 DNA reads TGTGCCAGCAGCTGGGAAACAGGAACCCACAATGAGCAGTTCTTC.

V gene TRBV2 combines with J gene TRBJ2-2; D possibly corresponds to TRBD1 (6 bases). V lost 5 bases to trimming and J lost 4 bases, with 8 bases between them. CDR3 length: 13 amino acids. Per germline, CDR1 SNHLY and CDR2 FYNNEI. The CDR3 loop reads CASSRTATGELFF. Here the CDR3 DNA reads TGTGCCAGCAGTCGGACAGCCACCGGGGAGCTGTTTTTT. The full variable domain, in which reference TRBV2 and TRBJ2-2 provide the parts outside the CDR3, is EPEVTQTPSHQVTQMGQEVILRCVPISNHLYFYWYRQILGQKVEFLVSFYNNEISEKSEIFDDQFSVERPDGSNFTLKIRSTKLEDSAMYFCASSRTATGELFFGEGSRLTVL.

This chain's CDR3 is CASSFPLAGGSSTDTQYF. CDR3 nucleotides: TGTGCCAGCAGCTTCCCTCTAGCGGGAGGATCTAGCACAGATACGCAGTATTTT. The chain employs TRBV7-2 and TRBJ2-3, with 11 nucleotides matching TRBD2. With 3 bases clipped from V and 0 bases from J, the junction kept 8 bases outside the gene matches. CDR1 is SGHTA, CDR2 FQGNSA, per germline. CDR3 length: 18 amino acids. Drawing the rest from reference TRBV7-2 and TRBJ2-3, the complete variable domain is GAGVSQSPSNKVTEKGKDVELRCDPISGHTALYWYRQSLGQGLEFLIYFQGNSAPDKSGLPSDRFSAERTGGSVSTLTIQRTQQEDSAVYLCASSFPLAGGSSTDTQYFGPGTRLTVL.

The chain has TRBV28 and TRBJ2-1; D ambiguous. The germline gives CDR1 MDHEN, CDR2 SYDVKM. Trimming stripped 4 bases from V and 7 bases from J, with 11 bases between. This CDR3 contains 13 residues. This CDR3 reads CASSSVVLNEQFF. The CDR3 DNA sequence: TGTGCCAGCAGTTCAGTGGTTTTGAATGAGCAGTTCTTC. The full variable domain, with the rest looked up from reference TRBV28 and TRBJ2-1, is DVKVTQSSRYLVKRTGEKVFLECVQDMDHENMFWYRQDPGLGLRLIYFSYDVKMKEKGDIPEGYSVSREKKERFSLILESASTNQTSMYLCASSSVVLNEQFFGPGTRLTVL.

The rearrangement joins TRBV29-1 to TRBJ1-1; the D is unclear. Trimming took off 3 bases at V and 4 bases at J, with 9 bases between the two ends. CDR1 and CDR2 (germline): SQVTM, ANQGSEA. CDR3 size: 12 residues. The CDR3 nucleotides are TGCAGCGTTGAGGAGGTGAGCACTGAAGCTTTCTTT. Amino acids: CSVEEVSTEAFF.

The J gene is TRBJ1-4, the V gene TRBV5-4; 7 nucleotides line up with TRBD1. CDR3 length: 15 amino acids. Germline CDR1 and CDR2: SGHNT and YYREEE (reference sequence). J gave up 4 bases and V 4 bases, and 7 bases lay outside the gene matches. CDR3 region: CASSPSDRRNEKLFF. CDR3 coding DNA: TGTGCCAGCAGCCCGTCGGACAGGCGTAATGAAAAACTGTTTTTT.

This chain uses TRBV6-5 with TRBJ2-2; 9 bases map to TRBD2. Losses at the gene ends were 8 bases for V and 4 bases for J; bases not matched to a gene: 5. CDR3 length equals 14 residues. Looked up from germline, CDR1 is MNHEY and CDR2 is SVGAGI. CDR3 sequence reads: CASGGGRATGELFF. The CDR3 region has the DNA TGTGCCAGCGGGGGCGGGAGGGCCACCGGGGAGCTGTTTTTT.

In its sample, this clone was seen a few times. The rearrangement uses TRBV11-2 and TRBJ2-4; D is uncertain. Germline V CDR1 and CDR2: SGHAT, FQNNGV. The CDR3 is made up of 16 amino acids. V lost 5 bases and J 0 bases, leaving 14 bases between the germline ends. CDR3 in amino acids: CASSPLRRIAKNIQYF. The CDR3 region has the DNA TGTGCCAGCAGCCCGCTTAGGAGAATAGCCAAAAACATTCAGTACTTC. Complete variable domain (other parts from reference TRBV11-2 and TRBJ2-4): EAGVAQSPRYKIIEKRQSVAFWCNPISGHATLYWYQQILGQGPKLLIQFQNNGVVDDSQLPKDRFSAERLKGVDSTLKIQPAKLEDSAVYLCASSPLRRIAKNIQYFGAGTRLSVL.

The V call is TRBV6-4, the J call TRBJ1-2, with 8 bases lining up with TRBD1. CDR3 length: 14 residues. After removal of 6 bases from V and 4 bases from J, the junction contained 7 bases not matched to a gene. Per germline, CDR1 MRHNA and CDR2 SNTAGT. The CDR3 protein is CASSPDRGGYGYTF. The CDR3 DNA sequence: TGTGCCAGCAGCCCCGACAGGGGTGGCTATGGCTACACCTTC.

This chain links TRBV28 with TRBJ1-5; D gene ambiguous. CDR1 is MDHEN and CDR2 is SYDVKM in the germline V gene. V was shortened by 7 bases and J by 0 bases, with 19 bases between the two germline ends. The CDR3 loop spans 17 amino acids. The CDR3, as DNA: TGTGCCAGCACCAGAAAGAACGCGGAATATAGCAATCAGCCCCAGCATTTT. Protein product: CASTRKNAEYSNQPQHF.

This clone was observed a handful of times. The V gene is TRBV7-3, the J gene TRBJ1-2; 9 nucleotides align to TRBD1. V dropped 6 bases and J dropped 4; count of bases not matched to a gene: 27. CDR1 and CDR2 (germline): SGHTA, FQGTGA. The CDR3 spans 21 residues. This CDR3 reads CASSRTGVPKPGPLSGYGYTF. The CDR3 DNA follows: TGTGCCAGCAGTCGGACAGGGGTCCCCAAACCAGGTCCACTCTCGGGCTATGGCTACACCTTC.

This rearrangement joins TRBV6-5 to TRBJ2-7, with D maybe TRBD1 (6 bases). V was shortened by 6 bases and J by 1 base, with 16 bases between the two germline ends. CDR1 is MNHEY and CDR2 is SVGAGI in the germline V gene. The CDR3 spans 15 residues. The CDR3 DNA sequence: TGTGCCAGCAGCTCCGGGACATGGGATTCCTACGAGCAGTACTTC. It yields the protein CASSSGTWDSYEQYF.

The chain couples TRBV5-1 to TRBJ2-5; D perhaps matches TRBD2 (6 bases). This CDR3 is built from 15 residues. Trimming cost V 6 bases and J 1 base, with 16 bases left between them. Germline V gene data show CDR1 as SGHRS and CDR2 as YFSETQ. CDR3 sequence (DNA): TGCGCCAGCACGAGGGACTCCCTACCCCAAGAGACCCAGTACTTC. This sequence encodes CASTRDSLPQETQYF.

This chain links TRBV5-1 with TRBJ2-2; 11 nucleotides agree with TRBD2. CDR1 and CDR2 from the germline V gene are SGHRS and YFSETQ. With V trimmed by 4 bases and J by 2 bases, 4 bases remained unmatched. The CDR3 runs to 16 residues. The CDR3 coding sequence is TGCGCCAGCAGCCAGGGACTAGCGGATAACACCGGGGAGCTGTTTTTT. Translation gives CASSQGLADNTGELFF.

V is TRBV7-3 and J is TRBJ1-1; 8 bases are a match to TRBD1. Germline V gene data show CDR1 as SGHTA and CDR2 as FQGTGA. This CDR3 comprises 14 residues. The V segment lost 4 bases and the J segment 1 base; nucleotides outside the gene matches: 2. Written as DNA, the CDR3 is TGTGCCAGCAGCTCCGGGACAGGGAACACTGAAGCTTTCTTT. Amino acids: CASSSGTGNTEAFF.

V gene TRBV19 combines with J gene TRBJ2-5; 8 bases are shared with TRBD1. Trimming took 7 bases from V and 3 from J; bases not matched to a gene: 10. The germline CDR1 and CDR2 sequences are LNHDA and SQIVND (reference sequence). This CDR3 contains 15 residues. CDR3 in amino acids: CASTRQGLKEETQYF. The CDR3 nucleotides are TGTGCCAGTACCCGACAGGGGTTGAAGGAAGAGACCCAGTACTTC.

The chain uses TRBV29-1 and TRBJ2-5, with 7 positions matching TRBD2. CDR3 length equals 15 residues. V lost 5 bases and J lost 5; bases outside the gene matches: 14. Germline values: CDR1 SQVTM, CDR2 ANQGSEA. The CDR3 DNA is TGCAGCGTTTCCCCTTCTCCGGGGGGTAGGGAGACCCAGTACTTC. Amino acids: CSVSPSPGGRETQYF.